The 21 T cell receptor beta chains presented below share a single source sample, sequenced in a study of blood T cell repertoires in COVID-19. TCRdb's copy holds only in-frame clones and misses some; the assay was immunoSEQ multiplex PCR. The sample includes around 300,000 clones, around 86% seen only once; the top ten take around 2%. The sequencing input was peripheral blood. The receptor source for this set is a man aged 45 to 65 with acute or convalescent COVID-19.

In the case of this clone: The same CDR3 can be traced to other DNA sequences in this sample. CDR3 sequence reads: CASSPGGKETQYF. CDR3 DNA: TGTGCCAGCTCACCAGGCGGGAAAGAGACCCAGTACTTC. The J gene is TRBJ2-5, the V gene TRBV18; maybe TRBD2 (6 bases). From germline, CDR1 is KGHSH and CDR2 LQKENI. CDR3 length: 13 amino acids. Trimming pared 2 bases from V and 3 bases from J, leaving 7 bases between.

The CDR3 sequence: CASSPGQGAQGTEAFF. CDR3 DNA sequence: TGTGCCAGCTCACCGGGACAGGGGGCGCAGGGCACTGAAGCTTTCTTT. The V gene is TRBV18, the J gene TRBJ1-1; 12 bases line up with TRBD1. Losses at the gene ends were 3 bases for V and 4 bases for J; bases not matched to a gene: 6. CDR3 length: 16 amino acids. Germline CDR1 is KGHSH and CDR2 is LQKENI.

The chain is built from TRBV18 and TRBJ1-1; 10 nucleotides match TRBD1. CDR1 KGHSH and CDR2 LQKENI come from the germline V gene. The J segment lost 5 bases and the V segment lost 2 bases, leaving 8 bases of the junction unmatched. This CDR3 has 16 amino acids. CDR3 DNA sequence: TGTGCCAGCTCACCAAGGGACAGGGGAGTGGAAACTGAAGCTTTCTTT. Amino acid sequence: CASSPRDRGVETEAFF.

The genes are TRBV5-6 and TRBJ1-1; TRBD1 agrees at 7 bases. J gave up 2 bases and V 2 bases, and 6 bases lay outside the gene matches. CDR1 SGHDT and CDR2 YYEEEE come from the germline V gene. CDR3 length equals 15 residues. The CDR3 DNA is TGTGCCAGCAGCTTAAGGGGGCCAGGAAACACTGAAGCTTTCTTT. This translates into CASSLRGPGNTEAFF.

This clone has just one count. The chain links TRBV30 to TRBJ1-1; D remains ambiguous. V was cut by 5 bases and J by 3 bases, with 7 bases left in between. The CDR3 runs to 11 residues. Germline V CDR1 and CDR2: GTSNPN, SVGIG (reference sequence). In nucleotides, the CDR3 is TGTGCCTGGGGCGAGGACACTGAAGCTTTCTTT. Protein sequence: CAWGEDTEAFF.

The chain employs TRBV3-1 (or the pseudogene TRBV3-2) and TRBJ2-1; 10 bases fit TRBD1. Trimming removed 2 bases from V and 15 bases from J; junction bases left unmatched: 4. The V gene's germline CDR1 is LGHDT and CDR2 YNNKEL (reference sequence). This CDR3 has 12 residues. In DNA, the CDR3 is TGTGCCAGCAGCCAACCGGGACAGGGGATGTTCTTC. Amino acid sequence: CASSQPGQGMFF.

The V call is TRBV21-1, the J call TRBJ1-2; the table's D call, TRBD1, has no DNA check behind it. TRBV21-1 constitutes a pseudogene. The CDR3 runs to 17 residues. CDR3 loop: CASSIGAVQGLVYGYTF. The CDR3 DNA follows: TGTGCCAGCAGCATTGGGGCGGTACAGGGGTTGGTCTATGGCTACACCTTC.

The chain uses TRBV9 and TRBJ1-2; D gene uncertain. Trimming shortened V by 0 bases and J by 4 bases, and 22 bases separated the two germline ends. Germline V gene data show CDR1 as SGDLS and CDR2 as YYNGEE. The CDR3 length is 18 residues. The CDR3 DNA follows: TGTGCCAGCAGCGTAGCTAAGGCCTTCCCACAGCAAAGCTATGGCTACACCTTC. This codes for CASSVAKAFPQQSYGYTF.

CDR3 DNA: TGTGCCAGCAGTGTGGCAGGGTCCCATGGCTACACCTTC. The encoded protein is CASSVAGSHGYTF. This chain links TRBV2 with TRBJ1-2; maybe TRBD1 (5 bases). Germline V gene data show CDR1 as SNHLY and CDR2 as FYNNEI. Trimming took off 4 bases at V and 6 bases at J, with 12 bases between the two ends. This CDR3 has 13 amino acids.

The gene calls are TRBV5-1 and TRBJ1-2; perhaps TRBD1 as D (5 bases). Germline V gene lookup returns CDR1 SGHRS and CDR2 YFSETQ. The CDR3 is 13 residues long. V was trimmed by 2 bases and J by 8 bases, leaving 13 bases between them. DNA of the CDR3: TGCGCCAGCAGCTTCGGCAGGGAAAGAGGCTACACCTTC. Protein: CASSFGRERGYTF.

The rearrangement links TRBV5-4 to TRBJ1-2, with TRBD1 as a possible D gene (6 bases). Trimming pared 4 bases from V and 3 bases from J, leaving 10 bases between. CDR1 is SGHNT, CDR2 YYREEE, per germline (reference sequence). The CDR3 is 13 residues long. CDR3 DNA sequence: TGTGCCAGCAGCCTCAGGGGAGACTATGGCTACACCTTC. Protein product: CASSLRGDYGYTF.

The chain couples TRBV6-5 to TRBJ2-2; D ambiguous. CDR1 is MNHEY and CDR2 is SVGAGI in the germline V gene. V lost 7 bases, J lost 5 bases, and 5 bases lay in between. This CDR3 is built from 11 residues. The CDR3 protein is CASTTTGELFF. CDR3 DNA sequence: TGTGCCAGCACCACAACCGGGGAGCTGTTTTTT.

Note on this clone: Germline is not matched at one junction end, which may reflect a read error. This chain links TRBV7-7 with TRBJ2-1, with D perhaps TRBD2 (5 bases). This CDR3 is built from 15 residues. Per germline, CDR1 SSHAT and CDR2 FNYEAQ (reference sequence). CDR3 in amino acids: CASSLGWTGNNEQFF. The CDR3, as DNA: TGTGCTAGCAGCTTAGGGTGGACGGGGAACAATGAGCAGTTCTTC.

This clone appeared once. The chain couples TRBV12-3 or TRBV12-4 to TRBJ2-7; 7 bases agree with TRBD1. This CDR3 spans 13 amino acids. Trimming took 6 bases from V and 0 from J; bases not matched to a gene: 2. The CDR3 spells CASRRDSSYEQYF. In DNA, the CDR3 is TGTGCCAGCAGACGGGACAGCTCCTACGAGCAGTACTTC.

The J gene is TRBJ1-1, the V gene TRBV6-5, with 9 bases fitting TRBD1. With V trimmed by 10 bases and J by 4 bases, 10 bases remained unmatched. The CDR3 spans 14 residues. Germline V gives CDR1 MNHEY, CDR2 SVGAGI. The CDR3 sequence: CATGGTGWGTEAFF. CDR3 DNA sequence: TGTGCCACCGGGGGGACAGGGTGGGGCACTGAAGCTTTCTTT.

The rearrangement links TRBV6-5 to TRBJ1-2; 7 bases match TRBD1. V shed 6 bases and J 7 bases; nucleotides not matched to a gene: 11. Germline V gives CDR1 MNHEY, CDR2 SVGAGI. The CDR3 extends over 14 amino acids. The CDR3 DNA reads TGTGCCAGCAGACCACAGGGGAGAAGAGGTGGCTACACCTTC. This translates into CASRPQGRRGGYTF.

This CDR3 reads CASRDGYNEQFF. In DNA, the CDR3 is TGTGCCAGCCGCGACGGGTACAATGAGCAGTTCTTC. The chain links TRBV6-6 to TRBJ2-1; D remains unclear. The length of the CDR3 is 12 residues. Trimming took 8 bases from V and 4 from J, leaving 9 bases between them. CDR1 MNHNY and CDR2 SVGAGI come from the germline V gene (reference sequence).

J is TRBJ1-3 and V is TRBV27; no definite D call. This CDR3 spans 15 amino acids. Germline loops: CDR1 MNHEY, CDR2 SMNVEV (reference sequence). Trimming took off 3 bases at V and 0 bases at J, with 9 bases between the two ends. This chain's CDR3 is CASSFSPSSGNTIYF. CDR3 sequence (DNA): TGTGCCAGCAGTTTTAGCCCGAGCTCTGGAAACACCATATATTTT.

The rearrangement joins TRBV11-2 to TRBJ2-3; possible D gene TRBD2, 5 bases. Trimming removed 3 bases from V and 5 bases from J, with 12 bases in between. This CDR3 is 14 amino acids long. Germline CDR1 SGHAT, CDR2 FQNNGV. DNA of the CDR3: TGTGCCAGCAGCTTCAATTCGGCGGGAGATACGCAGTATTTT. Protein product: CASSFNSAGDTQYF.

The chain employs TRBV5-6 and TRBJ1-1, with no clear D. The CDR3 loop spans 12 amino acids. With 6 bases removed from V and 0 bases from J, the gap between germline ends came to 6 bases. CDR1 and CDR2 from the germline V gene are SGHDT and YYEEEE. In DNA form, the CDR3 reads TGTGCCAGCAACAGAGTGAACACTGAAGCTTTCTTT. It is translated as CASNRVNTEAFF. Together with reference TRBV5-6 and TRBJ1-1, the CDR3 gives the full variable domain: DAGVTQSPTHLIKTRGQQVTLRCSPKSGHDTVSWYQQALGQGPQFIFQYYEEEERQRGNFPDRFSGHQFPNYSSELNVNALLLGDSALYLCASNRVNTEAFFGQGTRLTVV.

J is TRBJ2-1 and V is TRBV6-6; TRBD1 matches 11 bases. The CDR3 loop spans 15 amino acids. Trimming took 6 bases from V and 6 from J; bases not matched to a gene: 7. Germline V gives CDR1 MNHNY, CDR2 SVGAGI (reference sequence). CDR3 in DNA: TGTGCCAGCAGCCTCGGACAGGGGGCGGGCAATGAGCAGTTCTTC. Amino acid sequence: CASSLGQGAGNEQFF.